The entry that follows covers one T cell receptor beta chain sequence. Its recognized antigen is unknown. No base qualities exist here, and no much larger clone lies one base off it. The data were obtained in a study of cytomegalovirus exposure and HLA in healthy donors (dated by TCRdb to about 2017). A note on the overall study: According to an earlier analysis of several hundred of the donors, 150 million to 200 million T cells yielded some 120 million unique TCR beta sequences and about 300 Gb of sequence data. An early release that covered more than 550 HLA-typed donors contained around 300 gigabases of sequencing data and around 85 million unique TCR sequences. Of the approximately 400 genotyped donors, around 81% fell in the genetic ancestry cluster associated with self-reported Caucasian donors. The aim of the study was to test whether cataloging public T cell receptors could identify signatures of past pathogen exposure. The T cell repertoires of 666 subjects were profiled by immunosequencing and related to cytomegalovirus serostatus. Along with the approximately 700-subject first cohort, a separate validation cohort of over a hundred different subjects was used. High-throughput TCR immunosequencing, statistical association of individual TCRs with disease status, and machine learning were combined to predict cytomegalovirus infection status. In a later analysis, previously published TCR beta repertoires from 500 to 750 donors were re-analyzed and high-resolution HLA genotyping was added so that TCR occurrence patterns could be studied. The later analysis used no new phenotypic data to find candidate immune exposures, relying instead on TCR beta sequences and their occurrence across donors. To decide whether each TCR beta V gene segment behaved as functional or pseudogenic, an earlier analysis of approximately 590 of the donors relied on high-throughput TCR beta sequencing. Donor age, sex, ethnicity and CMV serostatus were compiled together with the repertoire data. A later genetic analysis used genome-wide SNP genotypes for about 60% of the roughly 700 donors, treating that subset as a discovery cohort. Every repertoire in the discovery cohort had been generated on one and the same sequencing platform. HLA typing covered class I and class II loci at four-digit resolution. Typing coverage varied by locus: roughly 620-640 donors for A, B, C, DRB1 and DQB1; approximately 560 for DQA1; about 600 for DPA1; approximately 450 for DPB1. Roughly five DR-DQ haplotypes were treated as single units for association and clustering because of strong linkage in the cohort. On average, roughly 240,000 unique TCR beta nucleotide sequences were sequenced per donor among some 420 genotyped donors of the cohort, with 15% to 20% of those sequences being non-productive.

Preparation of the library involved the immunoSEQ multiplex PCR assay. For the multiplex PCR, a mixture combining 60 forward primers for TCR Vbeta segments and 13 reverse primers for TCR Jbeta segments was used. A multiplex PCR assay on genomic DNA amplified the CDR3 region of rearranged TCR beta genes. On the Illumina HiSeq System, the amplified TCR beta libraries were sequenced as 87-base-pair reads. As for how the authors treated the data: A later analysis tallied 70 million to 100 million unique TCR beta chains across the 666 repertoires, and about 12 million of those chains were shared by two or more donors. Raw reads were error-corrected and collapsed into unique sequences with a nearest-neighbor algorithm that merged closely related sequences to remove PCR and sequencing errors. To assign V, D and J gene segments, CDR3 sequences were aligned to IMGT reference sequences. For a sequence to be retained, a match of at least six nucleotides to both a V gene segment and a J gene segment was required. A rearrangement counted as productive if the CDR3 had no stop codons and remained in frame with V and J, and every other rearrangement counted as non-productive. Following IMGT convention, CDR3 was defined as the stretch from the second conserved V-encoded cysteine up to the conserved J-encoded phenylalanine. The earlier analysis of about 610 of the donors excluded sequences that lacked an unambiguous match to a single V gene segment. In an earlier analysis of several hundred of the donors, a V segment was called functional when productive rearrangements were above 56.7%, and segregating when the standard deviation between donors exceeded 5%. A statistical classification framework was developed to diagnose cytomegalovirus status using the catalog of TCR beta chain sequences. A later analysis assigned V and J genes by comparing TCR nucleotide sequences with IMGT/GENE-DB human TR gene sequences. In a later analysis, CDR3 sequences and most-parsimonious VDJ recombination scenarios were assigned using the TCRdist pipeline. In a later analysis, every TCR beta chain was defined by the combination of its CDR3 amino acid sequence and its V-gene family, and reads without a unique V-gene family were dropped. To address suspected cross-contamination and a sequencing artifact, a later analysis removed 550 to 750 highly shared, low-generation-probability nucleotide sequences. For each public chain, a later analysis derived a clonal expansion index from normalized ranks of inferred template counts within each repertoire. A later analysis computed generation probabilities with a VDJ recombination model fitted to out-of-frame rearrangements, and checked the results against IGoR. In a later analysis, hypergeometric tests were used to score TCR-TCR, TCR-HLA and TCR-CMV co-occurrence, with a repertoire-size bias correction applied to TCR pairs. False discovery rates were estimated in a later analysis by permuting HLA or CMV assignments 20 times. In a later analysis, co-occurring TCRs were grouped using DBSCAN, and TCRdist sequence similarity was added for clustering within HLA-allele-positive subsets. Co-occurrence clustering excluded repertoires with fewer than 30,000 or more than 120,000 public chains, plus five with anomalous nucleotide sharing. TCRdb took over this immuneACCESS table, retaining in-frame rearrangements with V and J assigned. Such tables are incomplete; in checked studies, under half of the missing clones stem from an unresolved V gene, and the remainder is unexplained. The V and J calls and clone size were taken over from that table, and D and trimming were inferred from the DNA. This sample holds over 200,000 clones; just over 75% were observed only once. The leading ten clones occupy less than 3.5% of the sample.

The cohort was made up of hundreds of healthy bone marrow donors. Cohort members were all nominally healthy when sampled, although unrecorded immune exposures were likely present. The donor was CMV seropositive and was included in the group of 250 to 300 seropositive cohort members. A peripheral blood sample was collected from each donor, and TCR beta sequencing was performed on peripheral blood mononuclear cells. The Qiagen DNeasy Blood Extraction Kit was used to extract genomic DNA from the blood cell samples. Via the germline V gene, CDR1 is SGHVS and CDR2 FNYEAQ. Spanning cysteine to phenylalanine, the CDR3 consists of 15 amino acids. Only the CDR3 region is kept as DNA, spanning 45 bases read in frame from base 1. The V end gives up 2 bases and the J end 5 bases, leaving 8 bases in the junction not matched to a gene. Beyond this particular receptor, the publication reports: At a false discovery rate of 0.05, a later analysis linked 16,000 or so TCR beta sequences to specific HLA alleles. The cohort was sequenced for TCR beta chains only, and without alpha or paired-chain data the features that could be detected were limited. It was suggested by the authors that the approach could potentially be generalized to other disease states and immunological phenotypes. Some IMGT-functional V segments, including TRBV6-2 and TRBV6-3, could not be told apart with the 87-base-pair reads, so those segments were excluded. In a later analysis, HLA-associated TCR beta chains were found to be more clonally expanded and to have lower generation probabilities than equally common non-associated chains. Most CMV-associated TCR beta chains appeared to be HLA-restricted in a later analysis, and the HLA associations seemed to be driven largely by CMV exposure. A few of the identified cytomegalovirus-associated TCR beta chains were confirmed in vitro to be specific for cytomegalovirus antigens. Roughly uniform sequencing depth across donors was assumed in presence/absence analyses, although this assumption may not hold. A further reported finding was that TCR beta sequences accurately predicted the HLA-A and HLA-B alleles for most subjects in the first cohort. In a later analysis, several top co-occurrence clusters were reported to appear linked to parvovirus B19, influenza, CMV and Epstein-Barr virus. According to a later genetic analysis, donors in an Asian-associated ancestry cluster had fewer N-insertions in productive TCRs than the approximately 630-donor mean. An earlier analysis of some 590 of the donors showed that most TCR beta V segments appeared in productive rearrangements either about 87% or about 30% of the time, which broadly matched IMGT annotations. In both the original and validation cohorts, the classifier was reported to diagnose cytomegalovirus status with high specificity and sensitivity. Assigning TCR associations to individual alleles was difficult when HLA alleles, especially DR and DQ, strongly co-occurred. Most TCR sequences were seen in very few donors, while some public TCRs were found in many individuals. The study gave a list of about 170 TCR beta chains associated with cytomegalovirus. In a later analysis, TCR association rates were found to vary across HLA loci, with the most associated TCRs seen for DRB1 alleles and the fewest for HLA-C alleles. An association between a missense DCLRE1C variant and V-gene and J-gene trimming of TCR beta chains was found in a later genetic analysis and replicated in an independent cohort. Linkage disequilibrium might explain the correlated functional status among segregating V segments, but an unknown experimental factor could not be ruled out. HLA typing was unavailable for some donors at each locus, so association tests used only the typed subset. CMV serostatus was the only immune exposure information available for the cohort. Because counts were too low, about 15 rarely observed V segments, including chromosome 9 orphons, were left out of the earlier analysis of 500 to 650 of the donors. The sequencing pipeline was judged likely to have produced a cluster of highly shared sequence variants as a technical artifact.

Sequenced material: PBMCs. The sequence came from a woman aged 55-69 years in good health and CMV-seropositive. The chain employs TRBV7-6 and TRBJ1-1, and 7 junction bases match TRBD1. The sequenced DNA is TGTGCCAGCAGCTTAAACAGGGGTTTAAGTACTGAAGCTTTCTTT. It encodes CASSLNRGLSTEAFF.